These T cell receptor beta chains were read from a single sample in a study of blood T cell repertoires in COVID-19. Generated by immunoSEQ multiplex PCR, the TCRdb table keeps only in-frame clones and is missing some. The table records roughly 89,000 clones, 80% of them present only once. Sequenced material: peripheral blood. The receptors here all came from a woman in her 70s with acute or convalescent COVID-19. CDR3s include the opening cysteine and the closing phenylalanine or tryptophan. D genes are given only for firm matches.

d_call	v_call	j_call	cdr3_aa
TRBD2	TRBV4-2	TRBJ2-3	CASSQDVSPGLAGVADTQYF
TRBD1	TRBV9	TRBJ2-3	CASSEGAKDTQYF
NA	TRBV19	TRBJ1-1	CASSINTEAFF
NA	TRBV27	TRBJ1-6	CASSSSSPGVGAYNSPLHF
NA	TRBV5-4	TRBJ1-1	CASGRRGMNTEAFF
TRBD2	TRBV7-8	TRBJ2-4	CASSLWPLAGANIQYF
TRBD1	TRBV24-1	TRBJ1-4	CATTPRQGLNEKLFF
TRBD1	TRBV5-4	TRBJ2-2	CASSRDRGLNTGELFF
TRBD2	TRBV10-3	TRBJ2-7	CAIKGTSGRARTYEQYF
NA	TRBV3-1/TRBV3-2	TRBJ1-6	CASSQDGGNNSPLHF
TRBD2	TRBV2	TRBJ2-2	CAGGYPGLGGVGTGELFF